This T cell receptor (beta chain) was identified during a study of T-cell memory formation after mild COVID-19. Looking at the study overall: TCR clusters were mostly donor specific. Study results and caveats: Some SARS-CoV-2-responding clones were already detected in memory before infection. Day 15 to 85 contracting clones showed balanced CD4/CD8; later expanders leaned CD4+.

In the case of this clonotype: Its matching antigen is unknown.

TCRdb re-derived calls from the 5' RACE reads in MiXCR, one entry per CDR3 protein. The sample has about 44,000 distinct CDR3 sequences, 7.3% seen once. Sequencing was done on a sample of PBMCs or a T cell subset sorted from them (not recorded which). The source of this sequence is a man aged 18 to 35 who had mild COVID-19 (a few samples of this study predate the infection). Cell type and time point are not known.

The DNA for the CDR3 is TGCGCCAGCAGCCCAACTAGTACCCATCCCTCAGATACGCAGTATTTT. Amino acid sequence: CASSPTSTHPSDTQYF. The rearrangement links TRBV5-1 to TRBJ2-3; tentative D call: TRBD2 (5 bases). V shed 4 bases and J shed 4 bases, with 19 bases lying between them. The germline gives CDR1 SGHRS, CDR2 YFSETQ. The CDR3 is 16 residues long.